This T cell receptor beta chain comes out of a study of cytomegalovirus exposure and HLA in healthy donors. Germline assignment: CDR1 SQVTM and CDR2 ANQGSEA. Trimming removed 2 bases at V and 6 bases at J, with 13 bases between. The CDR3 has 13 amino acids. To note about this clone: Its antigen remains unknown.

The PCR contained 60 Vbeta and 13 Jbeta primers. Clones were read by immunoSEQ multiplex PCR, and TCRdb kept only the in-frame ones, dropping some. This sample has fewer than 250,000 clones; over 75% occur once, and the top ten carry 1.8%. Findings and limits, study-wide: Rare TCR sequences predominated, though certain public TCRs were found in many donors. A classifier reportedly called cytomegalovirus status with high sensitivity and specificity.

Sample: PBMCs. This sequence was found in a male donor in good health and CMV-seronegative. This chain connects TRBV29-1 to TRBJ1-2, with D tentatively TRBD1 (6 bases). CDR3: CSVENQEGDGYTF. Written as DNA, the CDR3 is TGCAGCGTTGAAAATCAAGAGGGGGATGGCTACACCTTC.